This entry features one T cell receptor beta chain sequence. Antigen: not known. CDR1 and CDR2 from the germline V gene are SGHVS and FNYEAQ. This CDR3 is 16 amino acids long. Whole-blood RNA isolation (total RNA) proceeded without T cell sorting. This entry belongs to a study of monozygotic twins with inflammatory bowel disease. General study points: It was in IBD patients that TCRbeta diversity (inverse Simpson) was lower than in healthy co-twins. IBD patients, compared with healthy twins, shared fewer clonotypes with others (especially with disease activity).

TCRdb re-called the 5' RACE reads and catalogs CDR3 proteins one per entry, DNA excluded. This sample carries more than 75,000 distinct CDR3 sequences, with around 7% going to the ten biggest clones. V is TRBV7-6 and J is TRBJ1-1; TCRdb outputs TRBD1, but without DNA this stays unchecked. The receptor was derived from a human donor with ulcerative colitis or Crohn's disease, or a healthy co-twin of an affected twin (not recorded which). Sequencing was done on a sample of blood. CDR3 region: CASSAGQGFGYTEAFF.